Listed below are T cell receptor beta chains from one sample, sequenced in a study of T cell repertoires in cytomegalovirus infection. TCRdb used MiXCR to reprocess the reads, holding one entry per CDR3 protein. Here the sample spans just over 450,000 distinct CDR3 sequences, about 42% being singletons. Antigens of these TCRs are unknown. Sequencing used cultured PBMCs, obtained from culture after CMV antigen stimulation. The receptors originated from a human donor in good health (CMV status not recorded). Some clones in this sample may be carry-over from other donors' samples. Each CDR3 is given with its conserved first and last residue. The D gene is left open where the match is weak. Only some rows state a clone size, as once, few, many or a class for expanded clones.

J gene,V gene,D gene,clone size,CDR3 protein,CDR3 DNA
TRBJ2-7,TRBV6-5,TRBD1,few,CASSEVGTGPYEQYF,TGTGCCAGCAGTGAAGTGGGGACAGGGCCCTACGAGCAGTACTTC
TRBJ1-2,TRBV12-3/TRBV12-4,.,.,CASSFGTPYGYTF,TGTGCCAGCAGTTTTGGGACACCCTATGGCTACACCTTC
TRBJ2-3,TRBV6-6,.,.,CASSYGGGARRGTDTQYF,TGTGCCAGCAGTTACGGGGGGGGGGCGCGGAGGGGTACAGATACGCAGTATTTT
TRBJ2-5,TRBV7-2,.,many,CASSFPRDRASQETQYF,TGTGCCAGCAGCTTCCCCCGCGACCGAGCCTCCCAAGAGACCCAGTACTTC
TRBJ1-3,TRBV7-8,.,few,CASSLSRLSGNTIYF,TGTGCCAGCAGCTTGTCCAGGCTCTCTGGAAACACCATATATTTT
TRBJ1-2,TRBV7-2,TRBD1,many,CASSRQGGQSHTF,TGTGCCAGCAGCCGACAGGGGGGACAATCTCACACCTTC
TRBJ2-3,TRBV7-2,TRBD2,many,CASSVVGGGYTDTQYF,TGTGCCAGCAGCGTAGTGGGGGGGGGGTACACAGATACGCAGTATTTT
TRBJ2-5,TRBV20-1,.,.,CSAIPQQDAETQYF,TGCAGTGCTATACCTCAACAAGACGCAGAGACCCAGTACTTC
TRBJ2-7,TRBV12-3/TRBV12-4,TRBD2,.,CASTEGLAFSEQYF,TGTGCCAGCACCGAGGGACTAGCGTTCTCCGAGCAGTACTTC
TRBJ1-5,TRBV7-9,.,.,CASSLHREPQHF,TGTGCCAGCAGCCTACACCGCGAGCCCCAGCATTTT
TRBJ1-1,TRBV6-1,TRBD1,.,CASSLGQVLPLNTEAFF,TGTGCCAGCAGTCTCGGACAGGTCCTCCCACTGAACACTGAAGCTTTCTTT
TRBJ1-3,TRBV10-3,.,.,CATRDGSGNTIYF,TGTGCCACCCGGGACGGCTCTGGAAACACCATATATTTT
TRBJ1-5,TRBV20-1,TRBD1,.,CSASRQGRMGNQPQHF,TGCAGTGCTTCCCGACAGGGAAGAATGGGCAATCAGCCCCAGCATTTT
TRBJ2-7,TRBV5-6,.,.,CASSPPVLGHEQYF,TGTGCCAGCAGCCCGCCTGTCTTGGGGCACGAGCAGTACTTC
TRBJ2-3,TRBV19,TRBD2,few,CASSFLADPTDTQYF,TGTGCCAGTAGTTTTCTAGCGGACCCCACAGATACGCAGTATTTT
TRBJ1-5,TRBV11-2,.,.,CASSHLTGTSNQPQHF,TGTGCCAGCAGCCACCTGACAGGAACGAGCAATCAGCCCCAGCATTTT
TRBJ1-5,TRBV15,.,few,CATSRDLGKSDQPQHF,TGTGCCACCAGCAGAGATCTGGGGAAATCGGATCAGCCCCAGCATTTT
TRBJ1-4,TRBV18,.,.,CASSSEQGVNEKLFF,TGTGCCAGCTCATCAGAACAGGGAGTTAATGAAAAACTGTTTTTT
TRBJ2-5,TRBV7-6,TRBD2,.,CASSLTHPLPGLVGVKIETQYF,TGTGCCAGCAGCTTAACCCACCCGCTTCCGGGACTAGTGGGGGTGAAGATAGAGACCCAGTACTTC
TRBJ2-7,TRBV5-1,TRBD1,.,CASSLPGTGDYEQYF,TGCGCCAGCAGCTTACCCGGGACAGGGGACTACGAGCAGTACTTC
TRBJ2-5,TRBV7-4,TRBD2,few,CASSLGPSRGGVQETQYF,TGTGCCAGCAGCTTAGGGCCATCCCGGGGGGGAGTCCAAGAGACCCAGTACTTC
TRBJ1-4,TRBV20-1,TRBD1,once,CSTGQGGEKLFF,TGCAGTACCGGACAGGGAGGTGAAAAACTGTTTTTT
TRBJ2-5,TRBV7-2,.,few,CASSLYRKRVPETQYF,TGTGCCAGCAGCCTTTATAGAAAGCGGGTTCCTGAGACCCAGTACTTC
TRBJ2-3,TRBV7-8,.,.,CASSFGVSADTQYF,TGTGCCAGCAGCTTTGGGGTTTCGGCAGATACGCAGTATTTT
TRBJ2-1,TRBV12-3/TRBV12-4,TRBD2,.,CASKVAGGPYNEQFF,TGTGCCAGCAAGGTAGCGGGGGGCCCCTACAATGAGCAGTTCTTC
TRBJ2-4,TRBV6-2/TRBV6-3,TRBD2,.,CASSLSGTQNIQYF,TGTGCCAGCAGCCTTAGCGGGACCCAAAACATTCAGTACTTC
TRBJ2-1,TRBV11-2,.,.,CASSLGATNEQFF,TGTGCCAGCAGCTTAGGTGCGACTAATGAGCAGTTCTTC
TRBJ1-1,TRBV12-3/TRBV12-4,TRBD1,.,CASSSGQHTEAFF,TGTGCCAGCAGTTCGGGACAGCACACTGAAGCTTTCTTT
TRBJ1-2,TRBV6-1,.,.,CASSPSGTPNYGYTF,TGTGCCAGCAGTCCCTCCGGGACACCTAACTATGGCTACACCTTC
TRBJ2-1,TRBV10-2,TRBD2,.,CASSEPGLVGFNEQFF,TGCGCCAGCAGTGAGCCCGGACTAGTTGGGTTCAATGAGCAGTTCTTC
TRBJ2-1,TRBV11-2,TRBD2,.,CASKTLAGGPDNEQFF,TGTGCCAGCAAAACTCTAGCGGGAGGGCCCGACAATGAGCAGTTCTTC
TRBJ2-2,TRBV7-2,.,.,CASSLAPGGFSGGELFF,TGTGCCAGCAGCTTAGCCCCCGGCGGGTTCTCGGGCGGGGAGCTGTTTTTT
TRBJ2-7,TRBV30,TRBD1,.,CASHWGTGTAEQYF,TGTGCCTCCCATTGGGGGACAGGGACGGCCGAGCAGTACTTC
TRBJ1-6,TRBV20-1,.,few,CSARPGTSDYNSPLHF,TGCAGTGCTAGACCCGGGACGTCGGACTATAATTCACCCCTCCACTTT
TRBJ2-6,TRBV7-2,TRBD1,.,CASSLVGTGSSGANVLTF,TGTGCCAGCAGCTTAGTTGGGACAGGGTCTTCTGGGGCCAACGTCCTGACTTTC
TRBJ1-1,TRBV7-9,TRBD1,.,CASSGGQGDTEAFF,TGTGCCAGCAGCGGGGGACAGGGTGACACTGAAGCTTTCTTT
TRBJ1-1,TRBV19,.,.,CASKPLHGNTEAFF,TGTGCCAGTAAGCCTCTCCACGGGAACACTGAAGCTTTCTTT
TRBJ1-4,TRBV6-2/TRBV6-3,TRBD1,.,CASSSGTGKREKLFF,TGTGCCAGCAGTTCCGGGACAGGGAAGAGGGAAAAACTGTTTTTT
TRBJ2-2,TRBV5-4,TRBD1,.,CASSRPQAGTGETGELFF,TGTGCCAGCAGCCGCCCCCAGGCCGGGACAGGGGAAACCGGGGAGCTGTTTTTT
TRBJ2-7,TRBV20-1,TRBD1,.,CSAHGQGYEQYF,TGCAGTGCCCACGGACAGGGCTACGAGCAGTACTTC
TRBJ2-7,TRBV3-1,.,.,CASSQDFAASYEQYF,TGTGCCAGCAGCCAAGATTTCGCGGCTTCCTACGAGCAGTACTTC
TRBJ2-1,TRBV24-1,TRBD1,.,CATRSPRSGQLFF,TGTGCCACCCGCTCGCCCCGATCGGGACAGCTGTTCTTC
TRBJ2-7,TRBV7-8,TRBD2,few,CASSLPAGRGYEQYF,TGTGCCAGCAGCTTACCAGCGGGGAGGGGCTACGAGCAGTACTTC
TRBJ2-3,TRBV4-3,TRBD2,.,CASSQDLAGGLLSDTQYF,TGCGCCAGCAGCCAAGATTTAGCGGGAGGGTTGTTGTCAGATACGCAGTATTTT
TRBJ2-1,TRBV19,.,once,CATSGVNLYNEQFF,TGTGCCACGTCAGGGGTCAACCTTTACAATGAGCAGTTCTTC
TRBJ2-7,TRBV7-8,TRBD1,.,CASSLPGQGPLEQYF,TGTGCCAGCAGCTTACCGGGACAGGGGCCCCTCGAGCAGTACTTC
TRBJ2-6,TRBV27,.,.,CASSAHRELGANVLTF,TGTGCCAGCAGTGCCCACAGGGAATTAGGGGCCAACGTCCTGACTTTC
TRBJ1-2,TRBV12-3/TRBV12-4,TRBD1,.,CASSGTGVVYGYTF,TGTGCCAGCAGTGGGACAGGGGTCGTCTATGGCTACACCTTC
TRBJ2-7,TRBV7-2,.,.,CASSFGTRPSYEQYF,TGTGCCAGCAGCTTTGGGACAAGACCCTCCTACGAGCAGTACTTC
TRBJ2-3,TRBV9,TRBD2,few,CASSVLLAGGREGDTQYF,TGTGCCAGCAGCGTCCTCCTAGCGGGGGGGCGGGAAGGAGATACGCAGTATTTT
TRBJ2-3,TRBV5-6,TRBD2,.,CASSQTSGGASADTQYF,TGTGCCAGCAGCCAGACTAGCGGGGGGGCTAGTGCAGATACGCAGTATTTT
TRBJ2-2,TRBV7-6,TRBD2,.,CASSPGLAGGPNTGELFF,TGTGCCAGCAGCCCGGGACTAGCGGGAGGGCCGAACACCGGGGAGCTGTTTTTT